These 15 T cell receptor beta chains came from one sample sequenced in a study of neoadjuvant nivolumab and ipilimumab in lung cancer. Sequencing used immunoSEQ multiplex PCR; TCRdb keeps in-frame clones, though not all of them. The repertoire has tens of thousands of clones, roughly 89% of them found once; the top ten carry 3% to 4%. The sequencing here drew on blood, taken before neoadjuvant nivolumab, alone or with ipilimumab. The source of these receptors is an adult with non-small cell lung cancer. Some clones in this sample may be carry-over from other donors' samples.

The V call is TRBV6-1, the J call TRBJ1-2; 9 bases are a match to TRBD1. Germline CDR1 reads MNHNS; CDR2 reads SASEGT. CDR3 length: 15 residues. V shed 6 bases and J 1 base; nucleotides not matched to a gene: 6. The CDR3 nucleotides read TGTGCCAGCAGGGGACAGGGCGCGGGTAACTATGGCTACACCTTC. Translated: CASRGQGAGNYGYTF.

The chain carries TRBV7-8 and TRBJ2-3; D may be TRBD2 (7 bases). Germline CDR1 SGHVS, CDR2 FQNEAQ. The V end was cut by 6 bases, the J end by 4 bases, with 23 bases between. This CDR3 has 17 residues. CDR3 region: CASSTGGHSTSADTQYF. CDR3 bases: TGTGCCAGCAGTACGGGGGGACACTCGACGTCGGCAGATACGCAGTATTTT.

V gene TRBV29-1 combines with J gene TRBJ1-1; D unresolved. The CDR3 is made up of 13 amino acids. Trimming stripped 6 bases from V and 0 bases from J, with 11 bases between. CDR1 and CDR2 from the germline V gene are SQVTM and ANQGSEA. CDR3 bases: TGCAGCGTGGACGTTAGTATGAACACTGAAGCTTTCTTT. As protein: CSVDVSMNTEAFF.

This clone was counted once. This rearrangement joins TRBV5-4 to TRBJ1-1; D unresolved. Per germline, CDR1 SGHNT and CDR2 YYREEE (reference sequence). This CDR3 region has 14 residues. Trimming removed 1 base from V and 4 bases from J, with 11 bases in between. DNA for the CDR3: TGTGCCAGCAGCTTGTCACGGGGTAGCACTGAAGCTTTCTTT. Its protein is CASSLSRGSTEAFF.

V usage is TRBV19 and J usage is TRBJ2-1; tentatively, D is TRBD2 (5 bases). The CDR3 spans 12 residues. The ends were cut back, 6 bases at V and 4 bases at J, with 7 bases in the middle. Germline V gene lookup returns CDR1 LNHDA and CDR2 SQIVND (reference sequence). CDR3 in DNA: TGTGCCAGTAGGAGGGATTACAATGAGCAGTTCTTC. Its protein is CASRRDYNEQFF.

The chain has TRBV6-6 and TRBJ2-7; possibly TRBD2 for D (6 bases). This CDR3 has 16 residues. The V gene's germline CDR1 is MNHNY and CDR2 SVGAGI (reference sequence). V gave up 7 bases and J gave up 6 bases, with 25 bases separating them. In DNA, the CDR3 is TGTGCCAGCACCCCCCGGGGAGGAGTAACCCCTGTCGAGCAGTACTTC. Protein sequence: CASTPRGGVTPVEQYF.

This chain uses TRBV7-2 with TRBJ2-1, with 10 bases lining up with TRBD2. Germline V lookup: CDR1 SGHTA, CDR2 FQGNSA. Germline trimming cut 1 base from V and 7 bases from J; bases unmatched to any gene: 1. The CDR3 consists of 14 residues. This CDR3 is CASSLGTSGNEQFF. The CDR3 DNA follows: TGTGCCAGCAGCTTAGGGACTAGCGGTAATGAGCAGTTCTTC. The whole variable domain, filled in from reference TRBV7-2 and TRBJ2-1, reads GAGVSQSPSNKVTEKGKDVELRCDPISGHTALYWYRQSLGQGLEFLIYFQGNSAPDKSGLPSDRFSAERTGGSVSTLTIQRTQQEDSAVYLCASSLGTSGNEQFFGPGTRLTVL.

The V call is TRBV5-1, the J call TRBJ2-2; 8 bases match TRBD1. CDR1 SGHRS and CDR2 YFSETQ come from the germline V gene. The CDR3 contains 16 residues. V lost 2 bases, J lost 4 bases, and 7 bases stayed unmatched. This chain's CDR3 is CASSFRTGSSTGELFF. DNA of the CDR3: TGCGCCAGCAGCTTTCGGACAGGGAGTTCCACCGGGGAGCTGTTTTTT.

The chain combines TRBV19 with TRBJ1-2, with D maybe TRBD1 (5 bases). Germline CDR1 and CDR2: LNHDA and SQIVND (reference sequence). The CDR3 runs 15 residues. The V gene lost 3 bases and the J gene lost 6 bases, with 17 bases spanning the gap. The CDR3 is CASSIRATVFNGYTF. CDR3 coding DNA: TGTGCCAGTAGTATTAGGGCGACAGTTTTTAATGGCTACACCTTC.

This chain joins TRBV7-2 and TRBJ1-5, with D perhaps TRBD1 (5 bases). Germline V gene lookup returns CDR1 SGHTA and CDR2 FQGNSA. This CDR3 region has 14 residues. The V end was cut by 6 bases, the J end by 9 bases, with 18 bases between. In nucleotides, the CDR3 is TGTGCCAGCAGGTTTGAGGGGTCTGGCCCGCCCCAGCATTTT. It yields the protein CASRFEGSGPPQHF. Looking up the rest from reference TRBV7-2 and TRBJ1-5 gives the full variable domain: GAGVSQSPSNKVTEKGKDVELRCDPISGHTALYWYRQSLGQGLEFLIYFQGNSAPDKSGLPSDRFSAERTGGSVSTLTIQRTQQEDSAVYLCASRFEGSGPPQHFGDGTRLSIL.

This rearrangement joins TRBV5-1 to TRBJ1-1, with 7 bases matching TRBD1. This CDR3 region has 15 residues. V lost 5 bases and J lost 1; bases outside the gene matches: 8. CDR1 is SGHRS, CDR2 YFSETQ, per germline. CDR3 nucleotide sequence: TGCGCCAGCAGGAGCCGCGGGACAGAGAACACTGAAGCTTTCTTT. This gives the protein CASRSRGTENTEAFF.

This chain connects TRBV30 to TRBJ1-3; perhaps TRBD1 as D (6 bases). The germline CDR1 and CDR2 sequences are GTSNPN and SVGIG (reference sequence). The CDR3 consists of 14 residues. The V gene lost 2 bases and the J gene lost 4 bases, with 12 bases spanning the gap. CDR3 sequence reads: CAWSRTALGNTIYF. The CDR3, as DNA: TGTGCCTGGAGTCGGACAGCCCTAGGAAACACCATATATTTT.

The CDR3 region is CASSVPGLRSGANVLTF. The CDR3 bases are TGTGCCAGCAGCGTCCCGGGACTGCGCTCTGGGGCCAACGTCCTGACTTTC. The chain couples TRBV5-4 to TRBJ2-6, with a weak D call TRBD2 (6 bases). V was cut by 4 bases and J by 0 bases, with 14 bases left in between. Germline CDR1 reads SGHNT; CDR2 reads YYREEE (reference sequence). The CDR3 is made up of 17 amino acids.

CDR3 sequence reads: CASSLTGQGAADTQYF. The CDR3 DNA follows: TGCGCCAGCAGCTTGACCGGACAGGGGGCAGCAGATACGCAGTATTTT. V gene TRBV5-1 combines with J gene TRBJ2-3; 11 nucleotides match TRBD1. Per germline, CDR1 SGHRS and CDR2 YFSETQ. V lost 1 base, J lost 4 bases, and 5 bases stayed unmatched. CDR3 length: 16 residues.

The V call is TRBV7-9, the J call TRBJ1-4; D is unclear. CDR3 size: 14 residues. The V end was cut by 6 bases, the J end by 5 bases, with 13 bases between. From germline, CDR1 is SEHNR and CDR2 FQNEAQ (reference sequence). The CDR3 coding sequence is TGTGCCAGCAGGGGAGAACTGGGGAATGAAAAACTGTTTTTT. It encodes CASRGELGNEKLFF. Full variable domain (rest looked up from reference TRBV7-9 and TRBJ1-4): DTGVSQNPRHKITKRGQNVTFRCDPISEHNRLYWYRQTLGQGPEFLTYFQNEAQLEKSRLLSDRFSAERPKGSFSTLEIQRTEQGDSAMYLCASRGELGNEKLFFGSGTQLSVL.